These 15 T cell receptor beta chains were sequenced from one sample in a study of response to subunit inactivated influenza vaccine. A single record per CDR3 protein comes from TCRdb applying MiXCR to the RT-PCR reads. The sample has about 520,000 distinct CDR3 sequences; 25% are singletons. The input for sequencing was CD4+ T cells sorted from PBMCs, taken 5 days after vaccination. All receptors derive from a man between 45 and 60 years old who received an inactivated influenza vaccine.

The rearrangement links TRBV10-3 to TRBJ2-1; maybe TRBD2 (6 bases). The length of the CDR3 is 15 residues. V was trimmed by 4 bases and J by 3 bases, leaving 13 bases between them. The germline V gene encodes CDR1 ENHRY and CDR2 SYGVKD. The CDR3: CAISGSGQDYNEQFF. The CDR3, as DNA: TGTGCCATCAGTGGAAGCGGGCAAGACTACAATGAGCAGTTCTTC.

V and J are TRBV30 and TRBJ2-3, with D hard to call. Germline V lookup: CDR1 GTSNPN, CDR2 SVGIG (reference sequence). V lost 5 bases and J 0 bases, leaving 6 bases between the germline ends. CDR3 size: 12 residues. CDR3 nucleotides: TGTGCCTGGGCAGTTAGCACAGATACGCAGTATTTT. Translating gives CAWAVSTDTQYF.

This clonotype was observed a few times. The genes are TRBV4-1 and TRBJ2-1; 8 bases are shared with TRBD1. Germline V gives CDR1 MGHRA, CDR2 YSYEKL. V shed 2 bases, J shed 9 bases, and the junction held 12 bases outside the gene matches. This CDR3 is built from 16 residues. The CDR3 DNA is TGCGCCAGCAGCCAAAGTCAGGGGGCTCTAGGGACTGAGCAGTTCTTC. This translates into CASSQSQGALGTEQFF.

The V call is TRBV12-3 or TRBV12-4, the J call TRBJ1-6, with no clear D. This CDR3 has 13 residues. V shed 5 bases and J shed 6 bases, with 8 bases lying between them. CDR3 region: CASSVGFNSPLHF. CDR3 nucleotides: TGTGCCAGCAGTGTAGGGTTTAATTCACCCCTCCACTTT.

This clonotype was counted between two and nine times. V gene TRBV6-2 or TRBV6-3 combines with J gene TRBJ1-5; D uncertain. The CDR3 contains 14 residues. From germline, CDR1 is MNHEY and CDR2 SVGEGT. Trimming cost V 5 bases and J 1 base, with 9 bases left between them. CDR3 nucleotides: TGTGCCAGCAGTCAACATTTGAGCAATCAGCCCCAGCATTTT. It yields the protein CASSQHLSNQPQHF.

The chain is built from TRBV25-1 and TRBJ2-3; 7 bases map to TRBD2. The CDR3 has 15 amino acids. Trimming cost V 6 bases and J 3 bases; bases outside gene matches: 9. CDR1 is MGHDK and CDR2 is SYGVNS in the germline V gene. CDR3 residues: CASRSGGAGTDTQYF. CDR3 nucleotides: TGTGCCAGCAGGTCGGGGGGAGCAGGGACAGATACGCAGTATTTT.

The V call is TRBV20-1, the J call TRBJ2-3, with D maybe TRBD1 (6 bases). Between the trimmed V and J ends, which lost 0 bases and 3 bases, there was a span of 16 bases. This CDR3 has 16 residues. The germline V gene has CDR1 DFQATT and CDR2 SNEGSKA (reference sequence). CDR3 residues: CSARDPGRGKTDTQYF. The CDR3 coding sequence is TGCAGTGCTAGAGATCCTGGCAGGGGAAAGACAGATACGCAGTATTTT.

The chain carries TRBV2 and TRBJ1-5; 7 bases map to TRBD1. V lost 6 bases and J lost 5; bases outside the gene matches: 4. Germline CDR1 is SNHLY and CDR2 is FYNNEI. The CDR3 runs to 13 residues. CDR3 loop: CASSIDRDQPQHF. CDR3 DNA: TGTGCCAGCAGCATCGACAGGGATCAGCCCCAGCATTTT.

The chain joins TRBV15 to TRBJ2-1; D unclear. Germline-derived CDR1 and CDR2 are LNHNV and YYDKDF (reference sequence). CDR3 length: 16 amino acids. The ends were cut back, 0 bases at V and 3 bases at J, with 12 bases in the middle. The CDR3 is CATSRDLTGFYNEQFF. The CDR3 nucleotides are TGTGCCACCAGCAGAGATCTTACGGGTTTCTACAATGAGCAGTTCTTC.

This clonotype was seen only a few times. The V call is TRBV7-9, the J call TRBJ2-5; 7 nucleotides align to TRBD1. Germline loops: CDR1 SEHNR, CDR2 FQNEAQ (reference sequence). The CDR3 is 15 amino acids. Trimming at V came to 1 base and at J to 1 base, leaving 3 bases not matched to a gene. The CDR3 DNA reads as TGTGCCAGCAGCTTAGACAGGGGAATCCAAGAGACCCAGTACTTC. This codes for CASSLDRGIQETQYF.

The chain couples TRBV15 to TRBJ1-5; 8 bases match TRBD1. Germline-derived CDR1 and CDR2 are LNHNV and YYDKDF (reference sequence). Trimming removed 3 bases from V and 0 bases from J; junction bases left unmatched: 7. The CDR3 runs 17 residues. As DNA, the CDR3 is TGTGCCACCAGCAGCGACAGGGGCAGCTATAGCAATCAGCCCCAGCATTTT. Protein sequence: CATSSDRGSYSNQPQHF. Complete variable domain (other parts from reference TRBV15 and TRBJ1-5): DAMVIQNPRYQVTQFGKPVTLSCSQTLNHNVMYWYQQKSSQAPKLLFHYYDKDFNNEADTPDNFQSRRPNTSFCFLDIRSPGLGDTAMYLCATSSDRGSYSNQPQHFGDGTRLSIL.

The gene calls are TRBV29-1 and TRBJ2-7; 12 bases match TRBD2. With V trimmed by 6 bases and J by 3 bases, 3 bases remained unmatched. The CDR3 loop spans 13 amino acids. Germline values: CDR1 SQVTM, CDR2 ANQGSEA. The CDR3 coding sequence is TGCAGCGTAAGACTAGCGGGAGTCTACGAGCAGTACTTC. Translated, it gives CSVRLAGVYEQYF.

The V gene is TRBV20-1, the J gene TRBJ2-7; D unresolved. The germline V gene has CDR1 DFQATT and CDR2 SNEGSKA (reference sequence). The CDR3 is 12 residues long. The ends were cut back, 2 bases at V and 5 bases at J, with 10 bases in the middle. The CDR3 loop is CSARWQANEQYF. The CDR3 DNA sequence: TGCAGTGCTAGATGGCAGGCCAACGAGCAGTACTTC.

CDR3 region: CASSLEYHSSYEQYF. DNA for the CDR3: TGCGCCAGCAGCTTGGAATATCACAGCTCCTACGAGCAGTACTTC. The chain recombines TRBV5-1 with TRBJ2-7; no firm D call. Germline V gene lookup returns CDR1 SGHRS and CDR2 YFSETQ. The V end was cut by 0 bases, the J end by 0 bases, with 10 bases between. The CDR3 totals 15 residues.

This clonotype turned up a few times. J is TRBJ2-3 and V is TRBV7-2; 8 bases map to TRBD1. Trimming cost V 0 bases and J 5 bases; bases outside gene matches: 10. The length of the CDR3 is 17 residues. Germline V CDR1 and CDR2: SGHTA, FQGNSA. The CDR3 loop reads CASSLASGRGQIDTQYF. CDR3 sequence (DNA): TGTGCCAGCAGCTTAGCGTCGGGCAGGGGGCAGATAGATACGCAGTATTTT.